The 24 T cell receptor beta chains below all came from one sample that was sequenced in a study of cytomegalovirus exposure and HLA in healthy donors. It was with 60 Vbeta and 13 Jbeta primers that the PCR ran. Method: immunoSEQ multiplex PCR; TCRdb's copy keeps in-frame clones and lacks some. The sample contains over 75,000 clones, 84% of which appear only once. The sequenced sample was PBMCs. Receptors were obtained from a woman in her forties or fifties in good health and CMV-seronegative.

The chain links TRBV2 to TRBJ2-3; D remains ambiguous. The germline V gene has CDR1 SNHLY and CDR2 FYNNEI. The CDR3 length is 17 residues. V shed 2 bases and J shed 1 base, with 16 bases lying between them. This CDR3 reads CASSELPQRIGTDTQYF. The CDR3 nucleotides are TGTGCCAGCAGTGAATTACCCCAGCGAATCGGCACAGATACGCAGTATTTT.

The chain uses TRBV19 and TRBJ1-2, with 7 bases matching TRBD1. The V gene end was trimmed by 7 bases and the J gene end by 6 bases; junction bases not matched to a gene: 8. The CDR3 contains 13 residues. Germline V gives CDR1 LNHDA, CDR2 SQIVND (reference sequence). The CDR3 DNA sequence: TGTGCCAGTAACCACGACAGGGTCCATGGCTACACCTTC. Translated: CASNHDRVHGYTF. Full variable domain (missing parts from reference TRBV19 and TRBJ1-2): DGGITQSPKYLFRKEGQNVTLSCEQNLNHDAMYWYRQDPGQGLRLIYYSQIVNDFQKGDIAEGYSVSREKKESFPLTVTSAQKNPTAFYLCASNHDRVHGYTFGSGTRLTVV.

This chain links TRBV12-5 with TRBJ2-1; TRBD2 matches 7 bases. The germline gives CDR1 LGHNT, CDR2 FRNRAP. CDR3 length equals 17 residues. V gave up 1 base and J gave up 7 bases; unmatched junction bases: 13. The CDR3 loop is CASGLGLAAKDGNEQFF. In DNA, the CDR3 is TGTGCTAGTGGTTTGGGGCTAGCGGCAAAAGACGGAAATGAGCAGTTCTTC. Together with reference TRBV12-5 and TRBJ2-1, the CDR3 gives the full variable domain: DARVTQTPRHKVTEMGQEVTMRCQPILGHNTVFWYRQTMMQGLELLAYFRNRAPLDDSGMPKDRFSAEMPDATLATLKIQPSEPRDSAVYFCASGLGLAAKDGNEQFFGPGTRLTVL.

The chain combines TRBV7-3 with TRBJ1-1; D possibly corresponds to TRBD1 (6 bases). V lost 1 base, J lost 8 bases, and 8 bases lay in between. CDR1 is SGHTA, CDR2 FQGTGA, per germline. The CDR3 runs to 12 residues. The CDR3 DNA reads as TGTGCCAGCAGCTTAAATGGGGGCGAAGCTTTCTTT. As protein: CASSLNGGEAFF.

V usage is TRBV5-1 and J usage is TRBJ1-1; possible D gene TRBD1, 6 bases. Germline V CDR1 and CDR2: SGHRS, YFSETQ. Deletions cut 1 base from V and 7 bases from J, with 17 bases between. The CDR3 is made up of 15 amino acids. CDR3 protein: CASSLQPDSLSEAFF. The CDR3, as DNA: TGCGCCAGCAGCTTGCAGCCGGACAGTCTGAGTGAAGCTTTCTTT. Full variable domain (outside the CDR3, taken from reference TRBV5-1 and TRBJ1-1): KAGVTQTPRYLIKTRGQQVTLSCSPISGHRSVSWYQQTPGQGLQFLFEYFSETQRNKGNFPGRFSGRQFSNSRSEMNVSTLELGDSALYLCASSLQPDSLSEAFFGQGTRLTVV.

V usage is TRBV15 and J usage is TRBJ1-1; D unresolved. CDR1 and CDR2 from the germline V gene are LNHNV and YYDKDF (reference sequence). Trimming removed 1 base from V and 1 base from J, with 7 bases in between. The length of the CDR3 is 14 residues. The CDR3 protein is CATSRVAENTEAFF. DNA for the CDR3: TGTGCCACCAGCAGAGTTGCAGAGAACACTGAAGCTTTCTTT.

The chain combines TRBV19 with TRBJ2-1; 11 bases match TRBD2. The CDR3 is 17 amino acids. Germline V gene sequence: CDR1 LNHDA, CDR2 SQIVND (reference sequence). Losses at the gene ends were 5 bases for V and 0 bases for J; bases not matched to a gene: 6. Written as DNA, the CDR3 is TGTGCCAGTAGTTTCGGAACTAGCGGGAGCTCCTACAATGAGCAGTTCTTC. Protein sequence: CASSFGTSGSSYNEQFF.

Note on this clone: The same CDR3 also results from other DNA sequences found in this sample. J is TRBJ1-2 and V is TRBV25-1; D may be TRBD1 (6 bases). Trimming shortened V by 5 bases and J by 5 bases, and 6 bases separated the two germline ends. The CDR3 has 11 residues. Germline V gene sequence: CDR1 MGHDK, CDR2 SYGVNS. The chain's CDR3 is CASSRGYGYTF. DNA for the CDR3: TGTGCCAGCAGTAGGGGGTATGGCTACACCTTC.

The chain recombines TRBV4-1 with TRBJ1-2; 9 bases line up with TRBD1. J gave up 4 bases and V 4 bases, and 4 bases lay outside the gene matches. In germline, CDR1 is MGHRA, CDR2 YSYEKL. The CDR3 spans 14 residues. The CDR3 here is CASSPGDRAYGYTF. In DNA, the CDR3 is TGCGCCAGCAGCCCTGGGGACAGGGCCTATGGCTACACCTTC.

The chain joins TRBV29-1 to TRBJ2-7, with TRBD2 identical over 9 bases. Trimming took 6 bases from V and 2 from J; bases not matched to a gene: 5. The germline V gene encodes CDR1 SQVTM and CDR2 ANQGSEA. The CDR3 contains 13 residues. The CDR3 loop is CSVTTSGPYEQYF. CDR3 coding DNA: TGCAGCGTGACGACTAGCGGACCCTACGAGCAGTACTTC.

The V and J genes are TRBV2 and TRBJ2-7; no definite D call. Germline CDR1 is SNHLY and CDR2 is FYNNEI. The CDR3 has 13 amino acids. V shed 6 bases and J shed 3 bases, with 12 bases lying between them. The CDR3 region has the DNA TGTGCCAGCAGCACACGGAGAAGCTACGAGCAGTACGTC. Encoded protein: CASSTRRSYEQYV.

The table lists this clone with a count of one. This CDR3 is CANRVRDRELYEQFF. As DNA, the CDR3 is TGTGCCAACAGAGTCCGGGACAGGGAGTTATATGAGCAGTTCTTC. The chain is built from TRBV2 and TRBJ2-1; 9 bases are a match to TRBD1. V trimming: 10 bases; J trimming: 8 bases; junction bases outside the gene matches: 15. The germline V gene encodes CDR1 SNHLY and CDR2 FYNNEI. This CDR3 has 15 amino acids.

The chain links TRBV5-6 to TRBJ2-7; 9 nucleotides agree with TRBD1. Trimming removed 3 bases from V and 4 bases from J; junction bases left unmatched: 8. Germline V gene sequence: CDR1 SGHDT, CDR2 YYEEEE. This CDR3 region has 15 residues. The CDR3 sequence is CASSSRNRGRYEQYF. The CDR3 DNA is TGTGCCAGCAGCTCTCGTAACAGGGGGCGATACGAGCAGTACTTC.

The rearrangement uses TRBV5-6 and TRBJ2-2; perhaps TRBD2 as D (7 bases). Germline V lookup: CDR1 SGHDT, CDR2 YYEEEE. The V gene lost 7 bases and the J gene lost 4 bases, with 17 bases spanning the gap. This CDR3 is 15 amino acids long. The CDR3 nucleotides read TGTGCCAGCTCTCTGGGGGGGGCGCTCACCGGGGAGCTGTTTTTT. This encodes CASSLGGALTGELFF. The variable domain in full, completed from reference TRBV5-6 and TRBJ2-2, reads DAGVTQSPTHLIKTRGQQVTLRCSPKSGHDTVSWYQQALGQGPQFIFQYYEEEERQRGNFPDRFSGHQFPNYSSELNVNALLLGDSALYLCASSLGGALTGELFFGEGSRLTVL.

V and J are TRBV5-1 and TRBJ2-1; possibly TRBD1 for D (5 bases). The V gene lost 0 bases and the J gene lost 6 bases, with 10 bases spanning the gap. The CDR3 totals 14 residues. From germline, CDR1 is SGHRS and CDR2 YFSETQ. CDR3 amino acids: CASSLASRVNEQFF. As DNA, the CDR3 is TGCGCCAGCAGCTTGGCCTCCAGGGTCAATGAGCAGTTCTTC.

The rearrangement links TRBV11-3 to TRBJ2-1; TRBD2 is a possible D gene (5 bases). Germline CDR1 reads SGHNT; CDR2 reads YENEEA. V lost 5 bases, J lost 6 bases, and 17 bases lay in between. CDR3 length equals 15 residues. CDR3 coding DNA: TGTGCCAGCAGCCCCCGGGATCCGGGGTCCAATGAGCAGTTCTTC. Amino acid sequence: CASSPRDPGSNEQFF.

There are a few counts of this clone. This chain joins TRBV9 and TRBJ2-2; 10 positions match TRBD2. Trimming cost V 6 bases and J 3 bases; bases outside gene matches: 5. CDR1 and CDR2 from the germline V gene are SGDLS and YYNGEE. This CDR3 is built from 15 residues. For the CDR3, the DNA is TGTGCCAGCAACTTAGCGGGAGGAGACACCGGGGAGCTGTTTTTT. This sequence encodes CASNLAGGDTGELFF.

V gene TRBV18 combines with J gene TRBJ1-3; a weak D match, TRBD1 (5 bases). V lost 3 bases and J lost 5, with 17 bases in between. Germline values: CDR1 KGHSH, CDR2 LQKENI. The CDR3 contains 16 residues. The CDR3 here is CASSPYAQGGRNTIYF. CDR3 coding DNA: TGTGCCAGCTCACCTTATGCCCAGGGTGGAAGAAACACCATATATTTT.

The rearrangement links TRBV9 to TRBJ2-7, with D perhaps matching TRBD2 (6 bases). The germline gives CDR1 SGDLS, CDR2 YYNGEE. The V end was cut by 4 bases, the J end by 4 bases, with 18 bases between. The length of the CDR3 is 15 residues. The CDR3, as DNA: TGTGCCAGCAGCCCGAGGGACTCTCCAGATTACGAGCAGTACTTC. Translated, it gives CASSPRDSPDYEQYF.

This clone was detected a few times. The rearrangement uses TRBV7-6 and TRBJ2-5, with 9 bases matching TRBD2. V gave up 5 bases and J gave up 0 bases; unmatched junction bases: 10. CDR3 length: 17 amino acids. CDR1 is SGHVS, CDR2 FNYEAQ, per germline. Written as DNA, the CDR3 is TGTGCCAGCAGCCAGGGGCTAGCGGGAAAGTACCAAGAGACCCAGTACTTC. Residues: CASSQGLAGKYQETQYF.

The rearrangement joins TRBV2 to TRBJ1-1, with D unresolved. Trimming stripped 6 bases from V and 4 bases from J, with 15 bases between. CDR1 is SNHLY, CDR2 FYNNEI, per germline. The CDR3 spans 14 residues. The CDR3 is CASSLGLGSTEAFF. The CDR3, as DNA: TGTGCCAGCAGCCTCGGGTTAGGGAGCACTGAAGCTTTCTTT.

The chain combines TRBV5-4 with TRBJ2-1; 10 positions agree with TRBD2. This CDR3 is 16 amino acids long. V dropped 4 bases and J dropped 3; count of bases not matched to a gene: 7. Germline loops: CDR1 SGHNT, CDR2 YYREEE (reference sequence). The CDR3 protein is CASSLGGLADYNEQFF. CDR3 DNA: TGTGCCAGCAGCCTGGGAGGACTAGCGGACTACAATGAGCAGTTCTTC. Looking up the rest from reference TRBV5-4 and TRBJ2-1 gives the full variable domain: ETGVTQSPTHLIKTRGQQVTLRCSSQSGHNTVSWYQQALGQGPQFIFQYYREEENGRGNFPPRFSGLQFPNYSSELNVNALELDDSALYLCASSLGGLADYNEQFFGPGTRLTVL.

The rearrangement uses TRBV6-5 and TRBJ1-1; TRBD1 matches 7 bases. The trim removed 6 bases at V and 1 base at J, leaving 8 bases unmatched. CDR3 length: 15 amino acids. In germline, CDR1 is MNHEY, CDR2 SVGAGI. The CDR3, as DNA: TGTGCCAGCAGGGTTCAGGGGGTAAAGAACACTGAAGCTTTCTTT. This sequence encodes CASRVQGVKNTEAFF.

This clone has just a few counts. The chain combines TRBV4-3 with TRBJ2-7, with a possible D match to TRBD2 (5 bases). V was shortened by 2 bases and J by 3 bases, with 11 bases between the two germline ends. This CDR3 has 14 residues. CDR1 and CDR2 (germline): LGHNA, YSLEER. CDR3 sequence: CASSQRRFSYEQYV. CDR3 bases: TGCGCCAGCAGCCAAAGGAGGTTTAGCTACGAGCAGTACGTC.